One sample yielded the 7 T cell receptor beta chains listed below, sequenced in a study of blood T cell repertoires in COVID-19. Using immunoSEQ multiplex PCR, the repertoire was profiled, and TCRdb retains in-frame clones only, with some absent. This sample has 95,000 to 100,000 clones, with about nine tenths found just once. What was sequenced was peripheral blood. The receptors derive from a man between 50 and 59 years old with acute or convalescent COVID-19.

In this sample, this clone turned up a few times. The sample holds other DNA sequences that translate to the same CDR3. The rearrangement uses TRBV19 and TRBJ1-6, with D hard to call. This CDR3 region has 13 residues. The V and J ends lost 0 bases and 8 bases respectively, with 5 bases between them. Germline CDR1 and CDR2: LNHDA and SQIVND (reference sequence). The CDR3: CASSIDPYSPLHF. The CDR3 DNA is TGTGCCAGTAGTATAGACCCCTATTCACCCCTCCACTTT.

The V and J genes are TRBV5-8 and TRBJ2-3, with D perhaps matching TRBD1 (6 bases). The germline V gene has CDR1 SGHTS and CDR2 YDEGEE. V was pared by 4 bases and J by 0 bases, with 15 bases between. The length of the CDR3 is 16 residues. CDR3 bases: TGTGCCAGCAGCCCTGGACAGAAAACTAGCACAGATACGCAGTATTTT. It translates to CASSPGQKTSTDTQYF.

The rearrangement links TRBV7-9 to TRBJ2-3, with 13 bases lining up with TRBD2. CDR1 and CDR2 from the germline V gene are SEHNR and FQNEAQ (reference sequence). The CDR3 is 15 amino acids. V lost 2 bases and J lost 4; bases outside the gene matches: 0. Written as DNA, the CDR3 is TGTGCCAGCAGCTTAACTAGCGGGGGGGCAGATACGCAGTATTTT. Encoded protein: CASSLTSGGADTQYF.

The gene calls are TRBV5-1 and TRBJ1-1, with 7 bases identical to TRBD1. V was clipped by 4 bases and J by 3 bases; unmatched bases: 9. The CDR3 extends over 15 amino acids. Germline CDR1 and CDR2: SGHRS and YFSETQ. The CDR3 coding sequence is TGCGCCAGCAGCGTAAAACAGGGGTGGGACACTGAAGCTTTCTTT. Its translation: CASSVKQGWDTEAFF.

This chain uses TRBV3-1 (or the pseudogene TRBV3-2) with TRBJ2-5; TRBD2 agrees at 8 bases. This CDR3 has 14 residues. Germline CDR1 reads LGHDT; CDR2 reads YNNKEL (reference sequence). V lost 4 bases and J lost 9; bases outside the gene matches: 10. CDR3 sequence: CASSRVSAGGPQYF. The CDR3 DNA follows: TGTGCCAGCAGCCGTGTTTCCGCGGGGGGCCCCCAGTACTTC.

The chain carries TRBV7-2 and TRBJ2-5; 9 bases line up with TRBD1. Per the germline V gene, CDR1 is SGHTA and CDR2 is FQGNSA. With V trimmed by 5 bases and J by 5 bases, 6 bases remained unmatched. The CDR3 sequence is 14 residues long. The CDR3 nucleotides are TGTGCCAGCAGCCAAGGGACAGGGAGTGAGACCCAGTACTTC. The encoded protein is CASSQGTGSETQYF. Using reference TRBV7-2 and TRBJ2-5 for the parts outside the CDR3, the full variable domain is GAGVSQSPSNKVTEKGKDVELRCDPISGHTALYWYRQSLGQGLEFLIYFQGNSAPDKSGLPSDRFSAERTGGSVSTLTIQRTQQEDSAVYLCASSQGTGSETQYFGPGTRLLVL.

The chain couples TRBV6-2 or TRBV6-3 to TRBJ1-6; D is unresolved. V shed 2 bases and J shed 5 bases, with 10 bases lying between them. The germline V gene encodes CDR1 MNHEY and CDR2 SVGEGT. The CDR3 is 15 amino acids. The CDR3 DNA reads TGTGCCAGCAGTTACATAGGGAGGAATAATTCACCCCTCCACTTT. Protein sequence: CASSYIGRNNSPLHF.